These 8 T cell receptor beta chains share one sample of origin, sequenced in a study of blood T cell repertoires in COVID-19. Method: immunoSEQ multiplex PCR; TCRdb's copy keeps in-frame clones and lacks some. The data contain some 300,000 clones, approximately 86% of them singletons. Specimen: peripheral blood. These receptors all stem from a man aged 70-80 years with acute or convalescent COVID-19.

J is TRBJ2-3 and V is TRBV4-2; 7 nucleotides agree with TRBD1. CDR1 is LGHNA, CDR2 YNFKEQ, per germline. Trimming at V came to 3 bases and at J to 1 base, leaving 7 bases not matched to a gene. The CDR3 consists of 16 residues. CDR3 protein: CASSQGRDRGTDTQYF. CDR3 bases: TGTGCCAGCAGCCAGGGCCGGGACAGAGGCACAGATACGCAGTATTTT.

The CDR3 DNA sequence: TGTGCCAGCAGCTTAGGACTAGCGGGAGTTAGAGATACGCAGTATTTT. Its protein is CASSLGLAGVRDTQYF. The J gene is TRBJ2-3, the V gene TRBV11-3; 12 nucleotides line up with TRBD2. Looked up from germline, CDR1 is SGHNT and CDR2 is YENEEA. The CDR3 length is 16 residues. The trim removed 1 base at V and 5 bases at J, leaving 4 bases unmatched.

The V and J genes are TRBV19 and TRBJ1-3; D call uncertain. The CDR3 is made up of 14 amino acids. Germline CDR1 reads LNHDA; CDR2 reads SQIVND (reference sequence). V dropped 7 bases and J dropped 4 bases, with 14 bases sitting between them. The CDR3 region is CASNAEPFGNTIYF. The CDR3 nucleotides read TGTGCCAGTAATGCGGAGCCGTTCGGAAACACCATATATTTT.

CDR3 coding DNA: TGTGCCAGCTGGCCTCCCGGTGACAGGGAGCCCTATAATTCACCCCTCCACTTT. It yields the protein CASWPPGDREPYNSPLHF. The chain employs TRBV21-1 and TRBJ1-6; the listed D gene, TRBD1, was not tested against the DNA. TRBV21-1 is given as a pseudogene. This CDR3 is 18 amino acids long.

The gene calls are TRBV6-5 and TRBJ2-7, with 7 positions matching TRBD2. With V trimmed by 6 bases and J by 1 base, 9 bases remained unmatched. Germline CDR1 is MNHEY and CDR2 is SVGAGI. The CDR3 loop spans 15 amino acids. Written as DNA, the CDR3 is TGTGCCAGCAGGTGGGGTCTAGCGGAATCCTACGAGCAGTACTTC. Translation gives CASRWGLAESYEQYF.

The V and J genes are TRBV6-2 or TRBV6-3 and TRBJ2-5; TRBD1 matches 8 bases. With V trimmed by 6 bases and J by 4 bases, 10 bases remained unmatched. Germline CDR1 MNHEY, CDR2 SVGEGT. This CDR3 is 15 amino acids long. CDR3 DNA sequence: TGTGCCAGCAGCTTGGAGACAGGGGAGATAGAGACCCAGTACTTC. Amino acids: CASSLETGEIETQYF.

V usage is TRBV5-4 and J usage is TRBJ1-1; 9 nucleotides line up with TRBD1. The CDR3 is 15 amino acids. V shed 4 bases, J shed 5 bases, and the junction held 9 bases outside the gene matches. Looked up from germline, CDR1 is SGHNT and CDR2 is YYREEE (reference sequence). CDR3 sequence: CASSGTGTWGTEAFF. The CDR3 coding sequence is TGTGCCAGCAGCGGGACAGGGACCTGGGGGACTGAAGCTTTCTTT.

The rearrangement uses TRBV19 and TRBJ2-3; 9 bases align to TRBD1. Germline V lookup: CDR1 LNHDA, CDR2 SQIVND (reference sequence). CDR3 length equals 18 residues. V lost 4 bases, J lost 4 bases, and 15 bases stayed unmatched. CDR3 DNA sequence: TGTGCCAGTAGTACCGCCCGTTCAGGGACAGGGAACGCAGATACGCAGTATTTT. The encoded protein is CASSTARSGTGNADTQYF.